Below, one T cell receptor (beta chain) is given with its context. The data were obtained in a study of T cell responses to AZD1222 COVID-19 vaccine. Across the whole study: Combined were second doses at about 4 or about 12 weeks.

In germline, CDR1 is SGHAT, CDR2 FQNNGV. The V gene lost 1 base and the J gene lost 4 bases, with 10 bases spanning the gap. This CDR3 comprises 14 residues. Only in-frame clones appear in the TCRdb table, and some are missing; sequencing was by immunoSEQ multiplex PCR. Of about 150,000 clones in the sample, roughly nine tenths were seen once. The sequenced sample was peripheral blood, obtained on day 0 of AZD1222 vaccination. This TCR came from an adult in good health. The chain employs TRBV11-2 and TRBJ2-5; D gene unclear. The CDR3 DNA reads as TGTGCCAGCAGCTTAGCAGTTAAGGGAGAGACCCAGTACTTC. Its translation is CASSLAVKGETQYF.